This record concerns one T cell receptor (beta chain) sequence. Its cognate antigen is unknown. V lost 1 base, J lost 1 base, and 10 bases lay in between. Germline CDR1 and CDR2: SGDLS and YYNGEE. The CDR3 length is 15 residues. Profiling relied on immunoSEQ multiplex PCR, and the TCRdb table lists in-frame clones only, not all of them. The table has 30,000 to 40,000 clones, almost 90% seen once. These data come from a study of T cells in localized non-small cell lung cancer. General study results and limits: Measurement of T cell clonality placed uninvolved adjacent lung highest, above the level in tumor. Paired adjacent lung recovered a median roughly 56 of the top 100 tumor clones.

The clonotype was recovered from a man between 40 and 69 years old with stage I lung adenocarcinoma. This sample comprised peripheral blood, obtained before any cancer treatment. The chain carries TRBV9 and TRBJ2-3; perhaps TRBD1 as D (6 bases). CDR3 coding DNA: TGTGCCAGCAGCGTAATAACAGGGCGCACAGATACGCAGTATTTT. Protein product: CASSVITGRTDTQYF.